This is a list of T cell receptor beta chains from one sample in a study of blood T cell repertoires in COVID-19. Generated by immunoSEQ multiplex PCR, the TCRdb table keeps only in-frame clones and is missing some. This table has tens of thousands of clones, roughly 80% appearing once. Sequencing was performed on peripheral blood. Receptors were obtained from a woman aged 60-75 years with acute or convalescent COVID-19. Both conserved end residues are part of each CDR3. The D gene is left open where the match is weak. Size is stated for part of the rows, as once, few or many counts, or as a class when the clone is expanded.

V,J,D,size,CDR3,DNA
TRBV14,TRBJ2-2,TRBD1,NA,CARHQGAHTGELFF,TGTGCCAGACACCAGGGGGCCCACACCGGGGAGCTGTTTTTT
TRBV13,TRBJ2-2,TRBD2,NA,CASSRRAGGHTGELFF,TGTGCCAGCAGCCGCAGAGCGGGGGGGCACACCGGGGAGCTGTTTTTT
TRBV5-1,TRBJ2-7,NA,NA,CASSLGQYEQYF,TGCGCCAGCAGCTTGGGACAGTACGAGCAGTACTTC
TRBV27,TRBJ2-2,NA,NA,CASRKGGKTGELFF,TGTGCCAGCAGGAAGGGGGGGAAAACCGGGGAGCTGTTTTTT
TRBV6-5,TRBJ2-5,TRBD2,NA,CASSPLSGGLETQYF,TGTGCCAGCAGTCCTTTAAGCGGGGGGCTAGAGACCCAGTACTTC
TRBV19,TRBJ1-2,NA,NA,CASTATGIGYTF,TGTGCCAGTACCGCAACAGGGATCGGCTACACCTTC
TRBV2,TRBJ2-7,TRBD2,NA,CASSVERGYEQYF,TGTGCCAGCTCCGTTGAGCGGGGCTACGAGCAGTACTTC
TRBV7-8,TRBJ2-7,TRBD1,NA,CASSPDRGVNEQYF,TGTGCCAGCAGTCCGGACAGGGGAGTCAACGAGCAGTACTTC
TRBV9,TRBJ2-3,NA,NA,CASSVVSAARTDTQYF,TGTGCCAGCAGCGTAGTATCCGCGGCGCGCACAGATACGCAGTATTTT
TRBV11-2,TRBJ2-7,NA,NA,CASSLLSGKNYEQYF,TGTGCCAGCAGCCTCCTTTCGGGGAAAAACTACGAGCAGTACTTC
TRBV9,TRBJ1-3,NA,few,CASSVRGSGNTIYF,TGTGCCAGCAGCGTTCGGGGGTCTGGAAACACCATATATTTT
TRBV14,TRBJ1-1,NA,NA,CASSLMSGDTEAFF,TGTGCCAGCAGCCTAATGTCGGGGGACACTGAAGCTTTCTTT
TRBV7-6,TRBJ1-4,NA,NA,CASSLVQGEKLFF,TGTGCCAGCAGCTTAGTCCAGGGTGAAAAACTGTTTTTT
TRBV9,TRBJ2-1,TRBD2,NA,CASSLGTSGGADNEQFF,TGTGCCAGCAGCCTCGGGACTAGCGGGGGGGCGGACAATGAGCAGTTCTTC
TRBV5-1,TRBJ2-7,TRBD2,NA,CASQISGGPYEQYF,TGCGCCTCCCAGATCTCGGGGGGTCCTTACGAGCAGTACTTC
TRBV3-1/TRBV3-2,TRBJ1-1,NA,NA,CASSQDQRSTEAFF,TGTGCCAGCAGCCAAGATCAGAGGTCCACTGAAGCTTTCTTT
TRBV11-3,TRBJ2-7,TRBD2,once,CASSLRSGAAYEQYF,TGTGCCAGCAGCTTACGGAGCGGGGCGGCCTACGAGCAGTACTTC
TRBV2,TRBJ1-1,NA,few,CASGREFEAFF,TGTGCCAGCGGACGGGAGTTTGAAGCTTTCTTT
TRBV20-1,TRBJ2-5,NA,NA,CSASWGRETQYF,TGCAGTGCTAGTTGGGGGCGGGAGACCCAGTACTTC
TRBV5-1,TRBJ1-1,NA,NA,CASSLGDAQNTEAFF,TGCGCCAGCAGCTTGGGAGATGCTCAGAACACTGAAGCTTTCTTT
TRBV30,TRBJ1-1,TRBD1,once,CAWSVLGQRENTEAFF,TGTGCCTGGAGTGTACTGGGACAGCGAGAGAACACTGAAGCTTTCTTT
TRBV3-1/TRBV3-2,TRBJ1-1,NA,few,CASSQDSSTEAFF,TGTGCCAGCAGCCAAGATAGCAGTACTGAAGCTTTCTTT
TRBV9,TRBJ1-1,NA,NA,CASSRMGATEAFF,TGTGCCAGCAGCCGGATGGGGGCAACTGAAGCTTTCTTT
TRBV6-6,TRBJ1-4,NA,NA,CASSPGTLFSTNEKLFF,TGTGCCAGCAGTCCGGGAACCCTTTTTTCAACTAATGAAAAACTGTTTTTT
TRBV5-1,TRBJ1-1,NA,NA,CASSLGYSMNTEAFF,TGCGCCAGCAGCTTGGGTTACAGCATGAACACTGAAGCTTTCTTT
TRBV4-2,TRBJ1-3,TRBD1,NA,CASSQDVGTGRLSGNTIYF,TGTGCCAGCAGCCAAGACGTGGGGACAGGCCGCCTCTCTGGAAACACCATATATTTT
TRBV7-2,TRBJ2-1,TRBD2,NA,CASSLEGTSGGREQFF,TGTGCCAGCAGCTTAGAGGGGACTAGCGGGGGGCGAGAGCAGTTCTTC
TRBV18,TRBJ2-1,TRBD1,NA,CASSRGTAPNEQFF,TGTGCCAGCTCACGGGGGACAGCTCCCAATGAGCAGTTCTTC
TRBV5-1,TRBJ2-7,NA,NA,CASSLGGQLTYEQYF,TGCGCCAGCAGCTTGGGAGGACAGTTAACATACGAGCAGTACTTC
TRBV6-5,TRBJ2-1,TRBD2,NA,CASTMTSGGYNEQFF,TGTGCCAGCACTATGACTAGCGGGGGGTACAATGAGCAGTTCTTC
TRBV3-1/TRBV3-2,TRBJ2-1,TRBD2,NA,CASTLGSGRYNEQFF,TGTGCCAGCACCCTCGGTAGCGGGAGATACAATGAGCAGTTCTTC
TRBV7-9,TRBJ1-1,TRBD1,NA,CASTTTNSGGGEAFF,TGTGCCAGCACCACGACGAATTCAGGGGGAGGAGAAGCTTTCTTT
TRBV13,TRBJ1-2,TRBD1,NA,CASSLRGRVGSSYGYTF,TGTGCCAGCAGCTTAAGGGGGCGTGTAGGCTCTAGCTATGGCTACACCTTC
TRBV6-1,TRBJ1-2,TRBD1,NA,CASSETWTGPYGYTF,TGTGCCAGCAGTGAGACCTGGACAGGGCCTTATGGCTACACCTTC
TRBV9,TRBJ1-2,TRBD1,NA,CASSPQTGGYGYTF,TGTGCCAGCAGCCCACAGACAGGGGGCTATGGCTACACCTTC
TRBV3-1/TRBV3-2,TRBJ2-7,NA,NA,CASSQDIAGSYEQYF,TGTGCCAGCAGCCAAGATATCGCCGGCTCCTACGAGCAGTACTTC
TRBV4-2,TRBJ1-2,TRBD1,NA,CASSQDQGADYGYTF,TGTGCCAGCAGCCAAGATCAGGGGGCGGACTATGGCTACACCTTC
TRBV24-1,TRBJ2-2,TRBD1,NA,CATSDPGTGGRTGELFF,TGTGCCACCAGTGACCCCGGGACAGGGGGGCGCACCGGGGAGCTGTTTTTT